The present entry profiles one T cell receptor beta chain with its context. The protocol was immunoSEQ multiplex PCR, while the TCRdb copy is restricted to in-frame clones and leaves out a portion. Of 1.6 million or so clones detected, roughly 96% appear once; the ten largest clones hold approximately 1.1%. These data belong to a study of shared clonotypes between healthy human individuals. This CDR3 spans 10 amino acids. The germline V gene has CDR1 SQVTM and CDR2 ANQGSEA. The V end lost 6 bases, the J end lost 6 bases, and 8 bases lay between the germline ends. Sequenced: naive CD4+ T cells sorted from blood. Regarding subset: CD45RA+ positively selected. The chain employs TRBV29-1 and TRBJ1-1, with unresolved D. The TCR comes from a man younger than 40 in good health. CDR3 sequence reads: CSVRAAEAFF. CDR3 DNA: TGCAGCGTACGGGCAGCTGAAGCTTTCTTT.